The 25 T cell receptor beta chains in this list originate from one sample, sequenced in a study of high-grade serous ovarian cancer treatment subgroups. Tumor tissue was taken before any definitive surgery or chemotherapy was given. Sequencing used immunoSEQ multiplex PCR; TCRdb keeps in-frame clones, though not all of them. The table has about 16,000 clones, approximately 76% seen once. The sample comprised tumor tissue. The receptors were sampled from a human donor with high-grade serous ovarian cancer.

V gene TRBV7-8 combines with J gene TRBJ1-5, with D tentatively TRBD1 (6 bases). The V gene lost 5 bases and the J gene lost 7 bases, with 12 bases spanning the gap. The CDR3 runs 13 residues. Germline V gene sequence: CDR1 SGHVS, CDR2 FQNEAQ. The CDR3 region has the DNA TGTGCCAGCAGCCTACAGGGCGGGCAGCCCCAGCATTTT. It specifies CASSLQGGQPQHF.

The chain recombines TRBV25-1 with TRBJ1-2; D ambiguous. The length of the CDR3 is 12 residues. The germline CDR1 and CDR2 sequences are MGHDK and SYGVNS. Trimming left V 5 bases short and J 8 bases short, with 12 bases between. The CDR3 is CASSPGEVGYTF. DNA of the CDR3: TGTGCCAGCAGTCCCGGGGAGGTGGGCTACACCTTC.

The J gene is TRBJ2-1, the V gene TRBV5-1, with unresolved D. Germline CDR1 SGHRS, CDR2 YFSETQ. Trimming pared 4 bases from V and 2 bases from J, leaving 10 bases between. This CDR3 is 14 amino acids long. The CDR3 coding sequence is TGCGCCAGCAGCCCCTCGGGTGCCTACAATGAGCAGTTCTTC. Residues: CASSPSGAYNEQFF.

V and J are TRBV6-6 and TRBJ2-5; D not certain. CDR3 size: 12 residues. Trimming pared 2 bases from V and 4 bases from J, leaving 5 bases between. Germline lookup yields CDR1 MNHNY and CDR2 SVGAGI (reference sequence). CDR3: CASSYRVETQYF. In DNA, the CDR3 is TGTGCCAGCAGTTACAGGGTAGAGACCCAGTACTTC.

The J gene is TRBJ2-5, the V gene TRBV30, with D possibly being TRBD2 (5 bases). V gave up 0 bases and J gave up 5 bases, with 16 bases separating them. Germline V lookup: CDR1 GTSNPN, CDR2 SVGIG (reference sequence). The CDR3 runs 15 residues. The CDR3 reads CAWSVRGPRGETQYF. CDR3 coding DNA: TGTGCCTGGAGTGTAAGAGGGCCTCGCGGGGAGACCCAGTACTTC. Combining the CDR3 with reference TRBV30 and TRBJ2-5 gives the whole variable domain SQTIHQWPATLVQPVGSPLSLECTVEGTSNPNLYWYRQAAGRGLQLLFYSVGIGQISSEVPQNLSASRPQDRQFILSSKKLLLSDSGFYLCAWSVRGPRGETQYFGPGTRLLVL.

This chain links TRBV29-1 with TRBJ1-4, with a tentative D call TRBD1 (5 bases). Per germline, CDR1 SQVTM and CDR2 ANQGSEA. With 5 bases removed from V and 6 bases from J, the gap between germline ends came to 16 bases. The CDR3 length is 14 residues. In nucleotides, the CDR3 is TGCAGCGTTCGAGGGGCACAAAGGGATGAAAAACTGTTTTTT. This translates into CSVRGAQRDEKLFF.

The chain is built from TRBV5-6 and TRBJ2-7; the match to TRBD1 covers 7 bases. Germline CDR1 is SGHDT and CDR2 is YYEEEE. V shed 6 bases, J shed 4 bases, and the junction held 19 bases outside the gene matches. This CDR3 has 17 amino acids. Written as DNA, the CDR3 is TGTGCCAGCACAGAAATGATTGGCCGGGACAGACGATACGAGCAGTACTTC. The encoded protein is CASTEMIGRDRRYEQYF.

The CDR3 region is CASSLASGTGGDGQPQHF. DNA for the CDR3: TGCGCCAGCAGCTTGGCCAGCGGGACAGGGGGCGATGGTCAGCCCCAGCATTTT. V is TRBV5-1 and J is TRBJ1-5; 12 bases are shared with TRBD1. Trimming at V came to 0 bases and at J to 6 bases, leaving 10 bases not matched to a gene. Germline values: CDR1 SGHRS, CDR2 YFSETQ. The CDR3 covers 18 residues.

This clone came up once. The V gene is TRBV6-6, the J gene TRBJ2-3; 9 bases agree with TRBD2. V trimming: 5 bases; J trimming: 1 base; junction bases outside the gene matches: 1. Germline loops: CDR1 MNHNY, CDR2 SVGAGI (reference sequence). This CDR3 region has 14 residues. CDR3 residues: CASSPSGGTDTQYF. The CDR3 coding sequence is TGTGCCAGCAGTCCTAGCGGGGGCACAGATACGCAGTATTTT.

The chain is built from TRBV6-1 and TRBJ2-1; D may correspond to TRBD1 or TRBD2 (5 bases each). CDR3 length equals 19 residues. Germline CDR1 reads MNHNS; CDR2 reads SASEGT. V shed 1 base and J shed 5 bases, with 24 bases lying between them. The CDR3 DNA follows: TGTGCCAGCAGTGAAGTTGGGTACCCGACCGGGACGGATAACAATGAGCAGTTCTTC. Its protein product is CASSEVGYPTGTDNNEQFF.

The CDR3, as DNA: TGCGCCAGCAGCTTTGGGGACAGGGGACTCGCAGAAGCTTTCTTT. Amino acids: CASSFGDRGLAEAFF. The J gene is TRBJ1-1, the V gene TRBV5-1, with 10 bases that match TRBD1. J was trimmed by 8 bases and V by 2 bases; bases with no gene match: 9. Germline values: CDR1 SGHRS, CDR2 YFSETQ. The CDR3 is 15 amino acids.

The rearrangement joins TRBV11-3 to TRBJ2-7; D is possibly TRBD2 (7 bases). The V gene lost 1 base and the J gene lost 2 bases, with 12 bases spanning the gap. Germline loops: CDR1 SGHNT, CDR2 YENEEA. The CDR3 spans 15 residues. The CDR3 sequence: CASSLGGGRAYEQYF. The CDR3 nucleotides are TGTGCCAGCAGCTTAGGCGGGGGCAGGGCCTACGAGCAGTACTTC.

The DNA for the CDR3 is TGTGCCAGTGGGAGACAGGGGAGGGCAGAGACCCAGTACTTC. This gives the protein CASGRQGRAETQYF. The chain links TRBV19 to TRBJ2-5, with D tentatively TRBD1 (8 bases). Germline V lookup: CDR1 LNHDA, CDR2 SQIVND (reference sequence). This CDR3 has 14 amino acids. V was shortened by 8 bases and J by 4 bases, with 17 bases between the two germline ends.

The chain has TRBV6-5 and TRBJ2-7; 9 bases are shared with TRBD2. Germline CDR1 reads MNHEY; CDR2 reads SVGAGI. V gave up 5 bases and J gave up 4 bases; unmatched junction bases: 6. The CDR3 contains 14 residues. The CDR3 sequence is CASSPTAGGYEQYF. The CDR3 nucleotides are TGTGCCAGCAGTCCCACAGCGGGGGGATACGAGCAGTACTTC.

The V and J genes are TRBV7-9 and TRBJ2-1; tentatively, D is TRBD1 or TRBD2 (5 bases each). The CDR3 runs 15 residues. V gave up 0 bases and J gave up 7 bases, with 13 bases separating them. Germline assignment: CDR1 SEHNR and CDR2 FQNEAQ (reference sequence). The CDR3 sequence is CASSLARGAGNEQFF. The CDR3 DNA sequence: TGTGCCAGCAGCTTAGCCCGAGGGGCAGGGAATGAGCAGTTCTTC.

The CDR3 loop reads CASSPQGGQPQHF. CDR3 nucleotides: TGTGCCAGCAGCCCCCAGGGTGGCCAGCCCCAGCATTTT. The chain carries TRBV7-3 and TRBJ1-5; perhaps TRBD1 as D (5 bases). The V end lost 5 bases, the J end lost 7 bases, and 12 bases lay between the germline ends. Looked up from germline, CDR1 is SGHTA and CDR2 is FQGTGA. This CDR3 region has 13 residues. Full variable domain (missing parts from reference TRBV7-3 and TRBJ1-5): GAGVSQTPSNKVTEKGKYVELRCDPISGHTALYWYRQSLGQGPEFLIYFQGTGAADDSGLPNDRFFAVRPEGSVSTLKIQRTERGDSAVYLCASSPQGGQPQHFGDGTRLSIL.

The gene calls are TRBV6-1 and TRBJ2-7, with 9 bases that match TRBD1. Per the germline V gene, CDR1 is MNHNS and CDR2 is SASEGT. V lost 4 bases to trimming and J lost 1 base; unmatched junction nucleotides: 5. This CDR3 spans 15 amino acids. The CDR3 protein is CASSASGTGSYEQYF. The CDR3 DNA follows: TGTGCCAGCAGTGCCTCCGGGACAGGGTCCTACGAGCAGTACTTC.

The chain combines TRBV19 with TRBJ1-3; D is uncertain. There are 13 residues in the CDR3. Germline CDR1 reads LNHDA; CDR2 reads SQIVND (reference sequence). The ends were cut back, 9 bases at V and 0 bases at J, with 9 bases in the middle. The CDR3 nucleotides read TGTGCCAGCCGTAGGACCTCTGGAAACACCATATATTTT. Protein product: CASRRTSGNTIYF.

Comment on this clone: At one boundary the junction diverges from the germline segment, which might be a read error. V usage is TRBV6-5 and J usage is TRBJ2-7; no reliable D call. The V gene's germline CDR1 is MNHEY and CDR2 SVGAGI. The CDR3 totals 14 residues. CDR3 sequence: CAISDQLVPYEQYF. CDR3 DNA sequence: TGTGCCATCAGTGATCAGTTAGTCCCCTACGAGCAGTACTTC.

The genes are TRBV7-2 and TRBJ1-5, with D possibly being TRBD1 (6 bases). The germline gives CDR1 SGHTA, CDR2 FQGNSA. The CDR3 runs 15 residues. V was cut by 4 bases and J by 7 bases, with 17 bases left in between. The CDR3, as DNA: TGTGCCAGCAGCTCCCAAATGGGGGGCTACCAGCCCCAGCATTTT. Protein product: CASSSQMGGYQPQHF.

This rearrangement joins TRBV11-3 to TRBJ2-7, with D tentatively TRBD1 (6 bases). Germline V gene lookup returns CDR1 SGHNT and CDR2 YENEEA. This CDR3 has 14 residues. The germline V and J ends were trimmed by 1 base and 1 base, with 8 bases remaining between them. The CDR3 sequence: CASSLGTVSYEQYF. In DNA form, the CDR3 reads TGTGCCAGCAGCTTAGGGACAGTTTCCTACGAGCAGTACTTC. Drawing the rest from reference TRBV11-3 and TRBJ2-7, the complete variable domain is EAGVVQSPRYKIIEKKQPVAFWCNPISGHNTLYWYLQNLGQGPELLIRYENEEAVDDSQLPKDRFSAERLKGVDSTLKIQPAELGDSAVYLCASSLGTVSYEQYFGPGTRLTVT.

The chain is built from TRBV6-5 and TRBJ1-2, with D hard to call. Germline lookup yields CDR1 MNHEY and CDR2 SVGAGI. This CDR3 contains 10 residues. With 9 bases removed from V and 7 bases from J, the gap between germline ends came to 9 bases. The CDR3, as DNA: TGTGCCAGTCTTTTGGGTGGCTACACCTTC. Translating it yields CASLLGGYTF.

The chain employs TRBV28 and TRBJ1-4, with TRBD1 as a possible D gene (5 bases). Trimming left V 1 base short and J 0 bases short, with 15 bases between. There are 18 residues in the CDR3. The germline gives CDR1 MDHEN, CDR2 SYDVKM. The CDR3 coding sequence is TGTGCCAGCAGTTTATTAACAGGAGAATTAACAACTAATGAAAAACTGTTTTTT. It specifies CASSLLTGELTTNEKLFF.

The rearrangement uses TRBV5-1 and TRBJ2-3; tentative D call: TRBD1 (6 bases). Trimming left V 4 bases short and J 0 bases short, with 12 bases between. Per the germline V gene, CDR1 is SGHRS and CDR2 is YFSETQ. The CDR3 is 15 amino acids. CDR3 DNA sequence: TGCGCCAGCAGCGGACAGCCGCCTAGCACAGATACGCAGTATTTT. Residues: CASSGQPPSTDTQYF.

This clone was seen a handful of times. This sequence joins TRBV2 and TRBJ1-5; 10 nucleotides align to TRBD1. This CDR3 is built from 14 residues. V lost 6 bases and J lost 4; bases outside the gene matches: 3. CDR1 is SNHLY, CDR2 FYNNEI, per germline. The DNA of the CDR3 is TGTGCCAGCAGAGGGGGACAGGGGAATCAGCCCCAGCATTTT. Protein sequence: CASRGGQGNQPQHF.